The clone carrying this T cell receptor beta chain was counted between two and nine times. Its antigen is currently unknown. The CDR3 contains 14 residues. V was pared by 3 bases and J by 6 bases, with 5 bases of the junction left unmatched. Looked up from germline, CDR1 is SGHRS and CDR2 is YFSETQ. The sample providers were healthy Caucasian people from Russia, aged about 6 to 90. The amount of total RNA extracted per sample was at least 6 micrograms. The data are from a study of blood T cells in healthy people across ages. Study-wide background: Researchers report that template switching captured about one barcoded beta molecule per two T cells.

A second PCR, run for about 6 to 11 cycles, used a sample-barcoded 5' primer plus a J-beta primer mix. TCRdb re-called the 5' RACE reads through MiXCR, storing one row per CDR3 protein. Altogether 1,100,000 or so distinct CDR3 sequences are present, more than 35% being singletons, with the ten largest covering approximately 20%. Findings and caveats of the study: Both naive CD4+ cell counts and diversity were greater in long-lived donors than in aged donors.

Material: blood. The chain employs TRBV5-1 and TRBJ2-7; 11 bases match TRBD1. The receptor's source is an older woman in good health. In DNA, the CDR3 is TGCGCCAGCAGCTGGGGACAGGGGGAGATCGAGCAGTACTTC. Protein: CASSWGQGEIEQYF. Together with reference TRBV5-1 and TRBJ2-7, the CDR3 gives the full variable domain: KAGVTQTPRYLIKTRGQQVTLSCSPISGHRSVSWYQQTPGQGLQFLFEYFSETQRNKGNFPGRFSGRQFSNSRSEMNVSTLELGDSALYLCASSWGQGEIEQYFGPGTRLTVT.